This T cell receptor (beta chain) was obtained from a study of siplizumab effects on memory and regulatory T cells. Assay: immunoSEQ multiplex PCR; the TCRdb copy retains only in-frame clones and omits some. The repertoire holds about 120,000 clones, with 94% as singletons. The CDR3 runs to 16 residues. Trimming removed 5 bases from V and 0 bases from J, with 17 bases in between. CDR1 is LNHNV and CDR2 is YYDKDF in the germline V gene (reference sequence). The source material was non-Treg CD4+ T cells sorted from blood. The rearrangement joins TRBV15 to TRBJ2-7; D is perhaps TRBD1 (6 bases). This receptor was obtained from a human donor in good health. The DNA of the CDR3 is TGTGCCACCAGCGGATGGGACACCGGGACCTCCTACGAGCAGTACTTC. Amino acids: CATSGWDTGTSYEQYF.